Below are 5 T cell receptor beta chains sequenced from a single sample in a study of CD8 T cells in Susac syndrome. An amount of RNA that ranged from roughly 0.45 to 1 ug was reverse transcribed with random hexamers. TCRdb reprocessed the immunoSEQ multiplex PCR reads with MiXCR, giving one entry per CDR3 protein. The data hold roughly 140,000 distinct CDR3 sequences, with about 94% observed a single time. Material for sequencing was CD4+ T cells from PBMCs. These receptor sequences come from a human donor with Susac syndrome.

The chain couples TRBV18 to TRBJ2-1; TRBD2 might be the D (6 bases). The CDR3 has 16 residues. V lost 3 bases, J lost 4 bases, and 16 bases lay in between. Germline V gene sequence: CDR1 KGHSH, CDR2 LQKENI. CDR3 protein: CASSPRDRGEYNEQFF. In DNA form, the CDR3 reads TGTGCCAGCTCACCTCGCGATCGCGGGGAGTACAATGAGCAGTTCTTC.

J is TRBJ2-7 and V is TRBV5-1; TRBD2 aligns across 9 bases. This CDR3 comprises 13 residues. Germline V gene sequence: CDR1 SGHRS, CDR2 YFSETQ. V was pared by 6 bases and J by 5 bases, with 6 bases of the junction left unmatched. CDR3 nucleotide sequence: TGCGCCAGCAACCTAGCGGGAACCAACGAGCAGTACTTC. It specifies CASNLAGTNEQYF. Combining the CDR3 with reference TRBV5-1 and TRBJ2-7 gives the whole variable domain KAGVTQTPRYLIKTRGQQVTLSCSPISGHRSVSWYQQTPGQGLQFLFEYFSETQRNKGNFPGRFSGRQFSNSRSEMNVSTLELGDSALYLCASNLAGTNEQYFGPGTRLTVT.

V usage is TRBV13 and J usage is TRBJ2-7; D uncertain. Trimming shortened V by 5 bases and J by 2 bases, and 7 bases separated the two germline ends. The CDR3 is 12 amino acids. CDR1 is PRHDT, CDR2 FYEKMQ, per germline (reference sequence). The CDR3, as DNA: TGTGCCAGCAGCACTCGGGCCTACGAGCAGTACTTC. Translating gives CASSTRAYEQYF.

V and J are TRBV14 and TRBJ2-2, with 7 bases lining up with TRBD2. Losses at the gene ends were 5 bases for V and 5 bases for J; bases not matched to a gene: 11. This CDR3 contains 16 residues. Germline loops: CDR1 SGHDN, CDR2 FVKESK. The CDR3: CASSVLSGGTTGELFF. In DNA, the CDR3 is TGTGCCAGCAGCGTCCTTTCCGGGGGGACGACCGGGGAGCTGTTTTTT.

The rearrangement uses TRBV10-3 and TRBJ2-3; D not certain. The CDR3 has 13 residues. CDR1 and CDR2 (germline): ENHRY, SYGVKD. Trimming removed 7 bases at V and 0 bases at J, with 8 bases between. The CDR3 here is CAITDRSTDTQYF. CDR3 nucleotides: TGTGCCATCACCGACCGCAGCACAGATACGCAGTATTTT.